The TCR beta chain described here comes from a study of blood T cell repertoires in COVID-19 (dated by TCRdb to the early 2020s). For the wider study: Samples from collaborators originated in the United States, Italy and Spain and spanned both the acute and convalescent phases of COVID-19. The repertoires were released in a freely available public database meant as a resource for research on the immune response to SARS-CoV-2. The samples were drawn from two sources: the first 160 participants of the ongoing ImmuneRACE study, and fewer than 1,500 subjects contributed by 6 global collaborators. HLA class I and class II types, where available, came from metadata supplied by the sample provider rather than from assay-based typing. Sample metadata almost always included a de-identified subject ID, COVID-19 status, age in years and sex. Deeply sampled blood TCRbeta repertoires from subjects exposed to, actively infected with, or recovered from COVID-19 were included in the dataset. The prospective study material was composed of cDNA or gDNA derived from T cells, B-cell-depleted T cells, or PBMCs. Here is what the overall study found, with its caveats: Clinical and demographic metadata were provided uncurated, with the amount varying by source and participant.

Participants in the prospective study were aged about 18 to 100 years, lived in approximately 26 United States geographic areas, and enrolled through a virtual design. To assign participants to cohorts, the prospective study relied on clinical history that participants themselves reported in a screening survey and a study questionnaire. Exposed participants had been in contact, within 2 weeks of entering the study, with a person who had a PCR-confirmed or clinician-diagnosed case of COVID-19. Mobile phlebotomists in the prospective study collected whole blood, serum and a nasopharyngeal or oropharyngeal swab from every participant. Prospective study participants could optionally give additional blood draws and questionnaires over an approximately 2-month period. Before DNA extraction, prospective study blood samples were shipped either frozen or at room temperature. On this clone itself: Its antigen remains undetermined. Within one base of it there is no much larger clone, and no base qualities were kept.

TCRbeta CDR3 regions were amplified from genomic DNA using the immunoSEQ Assay, a bias-controlled multiplex PCR. Processing in the source paper ran as follows. The number of nucleated cells in each sample was estimated by amplification of reference gene primers within the assay. To quantify the absolute abundance of each unique TCRbeta CDR3 rearrangement, sequence reads were collapsed and filtered. For each sample, productive Simpson clonality was calculated as the square root of Simpson's diversity index across productive rearrangements. TCRdb retrieved this table from immuneACCESS and kept in-frame rearrangements only. Not all clones are present; in checked studies, unresolved V genes account for under half, and no reason is known for the remainder. V and J calls and clone size are as listed in that table; D and trimming were resolved from the DNA. This sample comprises fewer than 150,000 clones, under 85% of them detected only once. In total, the top ten clones hold 1.5% to 2% of the sample.

The germline V gene sets CDR1 to SGDLS and CDR2 to YYNGEE. The CDR3 numbers 17 residues from cysteine through phenylalanine. Solely the CDR3 DNA is kept, with 51 bases framed from the first base. V has 1 base trimmed and J has 6 bases trimmed; junction bases matching no gene number 8. Material: PBMCs or T cells enriched from blood (not recorded which). The rearrangement combines TRBV9 with TRBJ2-1; TRBD2 matches 12 bases in the middle. This receptor was taken from a woman under 30 who had been exposed to COVID-19. The CDR3 sequence is CASSVLLTSGRINEQFF. The DNA sequence is TGTGCCAGCAGCGTACTCCTGACTAGCGGGAGAATCAATGAGCAGTTCTTC. Supplemented by the reference TRBV9 and TRBJ2-1 proteins around the CDR3, the complete variable domain is DSGVTQTPKHLITATGQRVTLRCSPRSGDLSVYWYQQSLDQGLQFLIQYYNGEERAKGNILERFSAQQFPDLHSELNLSSLELGDSALYFCASSVLLTSGRINEQFFGPGTRLTVL.